This paragraph reports one T cell receptor (beta chain). The use of a sample-barcoded 5' primer and a J-beta primer mix characterized a second PCR of roughly 6 to 12 cycles. MiXCR, applied by TCRdb to the 5' RACE reads, yields one record per CDR3 protein. The sample records 700,000 to 950,000 distinct CDR3 sequences, 40% to 45% being singletons. The data originate from a study of blood T cells in healthy people across ages. The CDR3 covers 13 residues. V lost 4 bases and J lost 5, with 12 bases in between. Germline V gene lookup returns CDR1 SGDLS and CDR2 YYNGEE. The sequencing input was blood. This chain links TRBV9 with TRBJ1-1, with TRBD1 as a possible D gene (6 bases). The origin of this receptor is a woman between 55 and 75 years old in good health. CDR3 DNA sequence: TGTGCCAGCAGCACCAGGGGAGGGACTGAAGCTTTCTTT. Its protein is CASSTRGGTEAFF.